The rows below give T cell receptor beta chains drawn from one sample of a study of blood T cell repertoires in COVID-19. Repertoires were generated with immunoSEQ multiplex PCR, while TCRdb's copy carries only in-frame clones and drops some. The repertoire includes roughly 250,000 clones, roughly 88% of them detected once, and roughly 4% sits in the top ten. The sample taken for sequencing was PBMCs or T cells enriched from blood (not recorded which). Receptor source: a woman aged 30 to 39 who had recovered from COVID-19. The CDR3 runs from the conserved cysteine through the conserved F or W. The D gene is left open where the match is weak. Clone size, where shown, is once, few, many, or a class for clones that have expanded.

-	TRBV28	14	-	TRBJ2-3	CASSLVAVTDTQYF	TGTGCCAGCAGTTTAGTAGCGGTCACAGATACGCAGTATTTT
-	TRBV4-1	14	-	TRBJ2-2	CASSQGQGTGELFF	TGCGCCAGCAGCCAAGGGCAGGGCACCGGGGAGCTGTTTTTT
-	TRBV2	13	-	TRBJ1-1	CASSRGGRTEAFF	TGTGCCAGCAGCCGAGGTGGTCGCACTGAAGCTTTCTTT
-	TRBV6-6	13	-	TRBJ1-2	CASSYSRDYGYTF	TGTGCCAGCAGTTATAGTCGGGACTATGGCTACACCTTC
-	TRBV5-6	16	-	TRBJ2-5	CASSSLGEGSEETQYF	TGTGCCAGCAGCTCCCTCGGGGAAGGGTCGGAAGAGACCCAGTACTTC
-	TRBV7-3	16	TRBD2	TRBJ2-2	CASSLGSGANTGELFF	TGTGCCAGCAGCTTGGGTAGCGGGGCGAACACCGGGGAGCTGTTTTTT
-	TRBV15	14	-	TRBJ1-2	CATSSPGVDYGYTF	TGTGCCACCAGCAGTCCGGGGGTTGACTATGGCTACACCTTC
-	TRBV5-1	17	TRBD1	TRBJ2-2	CASKSGRGIRDTGELFF	TGCGCCAGCAAATCGGGCAGGGGGATTAGGGACACCGGGGAGCTGTTTTTT
-	TRBV15	18	TRBD1	TRBJ2-1	CATSRGRRDRGVFDEQFF	TGTGCCACCAGCAGAGGGAGGAGAGACAGGGGGGTGTTTGATGAGCAGTTCTTC
-	TRBV7-9	15	-	TRBJ1-2	CASSLNSETGYGYTF	TGTGCCAGCAGCTTAAACTCGGAGACAGGTTATGGCTACACCTTC
-	TRBV7-6	12	TRBD1	TRBJ2-5	CASSLNRGTQYF	TGTGCCAGCAGCTTAAACAGGGGAACCCAGTACTTC
-	TRBV19	15	-	TRBJ2-3	CASALEASSPGPQYF	TGTGCCAGTGCGCTAGAGGCTAGCTCTCCTGGGCCGCAGTATTTT
-	TRBV3-1/TRBV3-2	15	-	TRBJ1-6	CASSQGQGNNSPLHF	TGTGCCAGCAGCCAAGGGCAGGGAAATAATTCACCCCTCCACTTT
-	TRBV28	16	-	TRBJ2-6	CASIPRRGSGANVLTF	TGTGCCAGCATTCCGAGGCGGGGCTCTGGGGCCAACGTCCTGACTTTC
-	TRBV15	17	TRBD1	TRBJ1-5	CATSRDYRQGAPKPQHF	TGTGCCACCAGCAGAGATTATAGACAGGGGGCTCCAAAACCCCAGCATTTT
-	TRBV4-2	15	-	TRBJ2-2	CASSQRESNTGELFF	TGTGCCAGCAGCCAACGCGAGTCCAACACCGGGGAGCTGTTTTTT
-	TRBV5-3	17	TRBD1	TRBJ1-6	CARRCSRGSSYNSPLHF	TGTGCCAGAAGATGTTCCAGGGGGTCCTCCTATAATTCACCCCTCCACTTT
-	TRBV5-1	15	TRBD2	TRBJ2-1	CASSLNRGGRDEQFF	TGCGCCAGCAGCTTGAACCGGGGGGGCCGCGATGAGCAGTTCTTC
once	TRBV5-1	13	-	TRBJ2-1	CASSEGVTSEQFF	TGCGCCAGCAGCGAGGGGGTAACCTCGGAGCAGTTCTTC
-	TRBV28	17	TRBD1	TRBJ1-6	CASSLLTGYENNSPLHF	TGTGCCAGCAGTTTATTGACAGGGTACGAAAATAATTCACCCCTCCACTTT
-	TRBV6-5	14	TRBD1	TRBJ1-4	CASPWDRRYEKLFF	TGTGCCAGCCCCTGGGACAGGCGATATGAAAAACTGTTTTTT
-	TRBV6-5	15	TRBD1	TRBJ1-3	CASSYSRDRGNTIYF	TGTGCCAGCAGTTATAGCCGGGACAGGGGAAACACCATATATTTT
-	TRBV10-2	15	-	TRBJ2-1	CASRRAGASYNEQFF	TGCGCCAGCAGGAGGGCGGGGGCTTCCTACAATGAGCAGTTCTTC
-	TRBV24-1	16	TRBD1	TRBJ2-3	CATSLTGGAGTDTQYF	TGTGCCACCAGCCTGACAGGGGGCGCCGGGACAGATACGCAGTATTTT
-	TRBV2	18	TRBD2	TRBJ2-1	CASSERGVGTSGYNEQFF	TGTGCCAGCAGTGAAAGGGGAGTCGGGACTAGCGGATACAATGAGCAGTTCTTC
-	TRBV4-1	14	-	TRBJ2-7	CASSLRTADYEQYF	TGCGCCAGCAGCCTAAGGACAGCCGACTACGAGCAGTACTTC
-	TRBV6-5	13	-	TRBJ1-4	CATRRDLNEKLFF	TGTGCCACCCGGCGGGACCTTAATGAAAAACTGTTTTTT
-	TRBV27	15	TRBD2	TRBJ2-7	CASSLPGLAPSEQYF	TGTGCCAGCAGTTTGCCGGGACTAGCCCCGAGCGAGCAGTACTTC
few	TRBV7-9	15	-	TRBJ1-1	CASSLNTPPVGGAFF	TGTGCCAGCAGCTTAAATACTCCCCCGGTGGGGGGAGCTTTCTTT
once	TRBV3-1/TRBV3-2	14	-	TRBJ1-1	CASSPAGGGTEAFF	TGTGCCAGCAGCCCGGCCGGGGGGGGCACTGAAGCTTTCTTT
-	TRBV28	15	-	TRBJ2-1	CASSLGIGDHNEQFF	TGTGCCAGCAGTTTGGGGATAGGGGATCACAATGAGCAGTTCTTC
-	TRBV28	14	-	TRBJ2-7	CASRPSGQRYEQYF	TGTGCCAGCAGGCCATCGGGACAACGCTACGAGCAGTACTTC
-	TRBV27	15	-	TRBJ1-1	CASSFSGSLNTEAFF	TGTGCCAGCAGTTTCTCCGGGTCTTTGAACACTGAAGCTTTCTTT
few	TRBV3-1/TRBV3-2	14	-	TRBJ1-2	CASSHRLSVYGYTF	TGTGCCAGCAGCCACAGACTCAGCGTCTATGGCTACACCTTC
few	TRBV21-1	17	-	TRBJ2-1	CASSLHKPAGLNNEQFF	TGTGCCAGCAGCCTCCATAAGCCAGCGGGATTAAACAATGAGCAGTTCTTC
-	TRBV7-6	16	TRBD1	TRBJ2-1	CASSSISGGGFNEQFF	TGTGCCAGCAGCTCAATTTCAGGGGGCGGCTTCAATGAGCAGTTCTTC
once	TRBV12-3/TRBV12-4	12	-	TRBJ1-1	CASSLGRGEAFF	TGTGCCAGCAGTCTGGGGCGGGGTGAAGCTTTCTTT
-	TRBV5-4	17	TRBD2	TRBJ2-3	CASSYRTSGGSTDTQYF	TGTGCCAGCAGCTACAGGACTAGCGGGGGGAGCACAGATACGCAGTATTTT
few	TRBV15	15	TRBD1	TRBJ1-4	CATSRDIAGTGNLFF	TGTGCCACCAGCAGAGATATCGCCGGGACAGGGAATCTGTTTTTT
-	TRBV5-4	15	-	TRBJ2-7	CASSLGGHPTDEQYF	TGTGCCAGCAGCTTAGGGGGACACCCCACCGACGAGCAGTACTTC
-	TRBV9	15	TRBD1	TRBJ1-1	CASSAIKGAKTEAFF	TGTGCCAGCAGCGCCATCAAGGGGGCGAAGACTGAAGCTTTCTTT
-	TRBV5-1	13	TRBD2	TRBJ2-3	CASASGGTDTQYF	TGCGCCAGCGCTAGCGGGGGCACAGATACGCAGTATTTT
few	TRBV27	13	-	TRBJ1-5	CASRPRSGTNYHF	TGTGCCAGCAGACCCAGGTCGGGGACAAACTACCATTTT
-	TRBV10-3	13	TRBD1	TRBJ1-2	CAISESTGPGYTF	TGTGCCATCAGTGAGTCGACAGGGCCTGGCTACACCTTC
-	TRBV4-1	16	TRBD1	TRBJ1-4	CASSQDWGQSNEKLFF	TGCGCCAGCAGCCAAGATTGGGGACAGTCGAATGAAAAACTGTTTTTT
-	TRBV2	14	TRBD1	TRBJ2-7	CASRPGQMTYEQYF	TGTGCCAGCCGTCCGGGACAGATGACCTACGAGCAGTACTTC
-	TRBV11-2	16	TRBD1	TRBJ1-3	CASSTGQTFSGNTIYF	TGTGCCAGCAGCACGGGACAGACATTCTCTGGAAACACCATATATTTT
-	TRBV12-3/TRBV12-4	13	-	TRBJ1-1	CASSFGGATEAFF	TGTGCCAGCAGTTTCGGGGGGGCAACTGAAGCTTTCTTT